This T cell receptor (beta chain) was found in a study of blood T cell repertoires in COVID-19. Measured with immunoSEQ multiplex PCR; TCRdb has only the in-frame clones, and not every one. The table lists about 210,000 clones, around 87% of them singletons. V was cut by 4 bases and J by 0 bases, with 13 bases left in between. The CDR3 length is 15 residues. From germline, CDR1 is SGHNT and CDR2 YYREEE (reference sequence). This chain joins TRBV5-4 and TRBJ1-2; a weak D match, TRBD1 (5 bases). The sequenced sample was PBMCs or T cells enriched from blood (not recorded which). The source of this sequence is a man aged 25-45 years in a cohort exposed to, infected with or recovered from COVID-19 (not recorded which). This CDR3 reads CASSVGALANYGYTF. The CDR3 DNA reads as TGTGCCAGCAGCGTTGGGGCCCTAGCTAACTATGGCTACACCTTC. Full variable domain (missing parts from reference TRBV5-4 and TRBJ1-2): ETGVTQSPTHLIKTRGQQVTLRCSSQSGHNTVSWYQQALGQGPQFIFQYYREEENGRGNFPPRFSGLQFPNYSSELNVNALELDDSALYLCASSVGALANYGYTFGSGTRLTVV.